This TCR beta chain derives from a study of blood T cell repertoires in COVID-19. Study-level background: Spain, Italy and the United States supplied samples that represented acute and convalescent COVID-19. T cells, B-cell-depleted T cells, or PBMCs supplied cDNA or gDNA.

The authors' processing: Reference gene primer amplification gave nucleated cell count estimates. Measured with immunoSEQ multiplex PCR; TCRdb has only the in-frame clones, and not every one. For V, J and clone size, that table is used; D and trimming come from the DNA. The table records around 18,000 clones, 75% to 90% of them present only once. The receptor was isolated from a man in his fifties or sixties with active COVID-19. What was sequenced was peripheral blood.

The CDR3 spells CASSGQGKLNTEAFF. The DNA of the CDR3 is TGTGCCAGCAGTGGACAGGGGAAACTGAACACTGAAGCTTTCTTT. The chain recombines TRBV2 with TRBJ1-1; 8 bases fit TRBD1. The CDR3 runs 15 residues. From germline, CDR1 is SNHLY and CDR2 FYNNEI. Trimming at V came to 4 bases and at J to 0 bases, leaving 4 bases not matched to a gene.